Reported below is one TCR beta chain. The data stem from a study of blood T cell repertoires in COVID-19. Study-wide context: Sites across the United States, Italy and Spain contributed samples from acute and convalescent COVID-19.

Enrollment of patients from Seattle took place during active infection, with longitudinal follow-up. In the original analysis: Reference gene primer amplification gave estimated nucleated cell counts. Data came from immunoSEQ multiplex PCR; TCRdb stores just in-frame clones and leaves some out. V and J calls and clone size are given by that table; D and trimming were obtained from the DNA. The table has 68,000 or so clones, about 90% seen once; the top ten hold around 0.52%. The CDR3 contains 14 residues. Germline CDR1 reads MDHEN; CDR2 reads SYDVKM. The V end lost 5 bases, the J end lost 4 bases, and 15 bases lay between the germline ends.

The sequencing sample was made of peripheral blood. This TCR derives from a man in his fifties or sixties with COVID-19, enrolled during active disease. The chain is built from TRBV28 and TRBJ2-7; D gene uncertain. The CDR3 DNA reads TGTGCCAGCAGTCCGCCGTGGCAGATGTACGAGCAGTACTTC. Encoded protein: CASSPPWQMYEQYF.